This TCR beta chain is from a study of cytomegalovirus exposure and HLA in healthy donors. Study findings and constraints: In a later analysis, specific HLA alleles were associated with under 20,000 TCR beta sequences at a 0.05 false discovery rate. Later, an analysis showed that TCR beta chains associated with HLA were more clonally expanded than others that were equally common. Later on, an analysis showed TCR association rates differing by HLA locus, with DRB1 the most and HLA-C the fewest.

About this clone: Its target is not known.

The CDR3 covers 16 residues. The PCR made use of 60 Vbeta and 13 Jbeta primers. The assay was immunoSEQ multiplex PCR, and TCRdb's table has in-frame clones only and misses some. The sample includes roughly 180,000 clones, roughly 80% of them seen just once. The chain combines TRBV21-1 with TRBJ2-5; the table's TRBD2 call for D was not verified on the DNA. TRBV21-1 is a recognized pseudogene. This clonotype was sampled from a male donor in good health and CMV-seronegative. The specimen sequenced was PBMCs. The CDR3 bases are TGTGCCAGCAGTATCCCCCGGAGGGGAAAGGAAGAGACCCAGTACTTC. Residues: CASSIPRRGKEETQYF.